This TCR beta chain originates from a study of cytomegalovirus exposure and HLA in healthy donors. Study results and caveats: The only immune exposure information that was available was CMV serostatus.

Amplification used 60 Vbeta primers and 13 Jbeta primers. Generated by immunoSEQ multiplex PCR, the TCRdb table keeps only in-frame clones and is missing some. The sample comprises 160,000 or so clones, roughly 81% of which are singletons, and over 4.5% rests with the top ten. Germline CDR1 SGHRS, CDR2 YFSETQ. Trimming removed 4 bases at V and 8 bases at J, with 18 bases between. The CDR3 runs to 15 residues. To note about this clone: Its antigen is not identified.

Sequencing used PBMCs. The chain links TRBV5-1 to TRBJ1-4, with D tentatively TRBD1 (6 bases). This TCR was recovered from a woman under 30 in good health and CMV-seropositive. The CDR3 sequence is CASSLDPGVREKLFF. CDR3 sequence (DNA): TGCGCCAGCAGCCTAGACCCAGGGGTTCGGGAAAAACTGTTTTTT.